This is a list of T cell receptor beta chains from one sample in a study of cytomegalovirus exposure and HLA in healthy donors. The assay was immunoSEQ multiplex PCR, and TCRdb's table has in-frame clones only and misses some. The sample consists of about 120,000 clones, about three quarters of them appearing once. The sequenced material came from PBMCs. These receptors were taken from a woman between 35 and 50 years old in good health and CMV-seropositive. Each CDR3 is given with its conserved first and last residue. The order of the fields is clone size, V gene, D gene, J gene, CDR3 protein, CDR3 DNA. The D gene is left open where the match is weak. Clone size is shown for a subset of rows, as once, few, many or a class of expanded clone.

clone size: NA
V gene: TRBV5-1
D gene: NA
J gene: TRBJ2-7
CDR3 protein: CASSFGLSYEQYF
CDR3 DNA: TGCGCCAGCAGCTTCGGTCTCTCCTACGAGCAGTACTTC

clone size: NA
V gene: TRBV18
D gene: TRBD1
J gene: TRBJ2-5
CDR3 protein: CASSPGAGGETQYF
CDR3 DNA: TGTGCCAGCTCACCAGGAGCAGGGGGAGAGACCCAGTACTTC

clone size: NA
V gene: TRBV11-3
D gene: NA
J gene: TRBJ2-3
CDR3 protein: CASSLSQGWADTQYF
CDR3 DNA: TGTGCCAGCAGCTTAAGTCAGGGCTGGGCAGATACGCAGTATTTT

clone size: NA
V gene: TRBV19
D gene: NA
J gene: TRBJ1-3
CDR3 protein: CACSTGDSGNTIYF
CDR3 DNA: TGTGCCTGCTCAACAGGAGACTCTGGAAACACCATATATTTT

clone size: once
V gene: TRBV5-4
D gene: TRBD1
J gene: TRBJ2-7
CDR3 protein: CASSLGGDRGLEQYF
CDR3 DNA: TGTGCCAGCAGCTTGGGCGGGGACAGGGGCCTCGAGCAGTACTTC

clone size: NA
V gene: TRBV7-2
D gene: NA
J gene: TRBJ1-1
CDR3 protein: CASSSPRSYTEAFF
CDR3 DNA: TGTGCCAGCAGCTCCCCGCGGAGTTACACTGAAGCTTTCTTT

clone size: few
V gene: TRBV29-1
D gene: NA
J gene: TRBJ2-7
CDR3 protein: CSGGEGLYEQYF
CDR3 DNA: TGCAGCGGGGGAGAAGGGTTGTACGAGCAGTACTTC

clone size: once
V gene: TRBV28
D gene: NA
J gene: TRBJ2-1
CDR3 protein: CASSLGSAGRNEQFF
CDR3 DNA: TGTGCCAGCAGTTTAGGTTCGGCAGGGAGGAATGAGCAGTTCTTC

clone size: NA
V gene: TRBV27
D gene: NA
J gene: TRBJ1-2
CDR3 protein: CASSLRTGYGYTF
CDR3 DNA: TGTGCCAGCAGTTTAAGAACAGGGTATGGCTACACCTTC

clone size: NA
V gene: TRBV6-1
D gene: TRBD1
J gene: TRBJ1-5
CDR3 protein: CASSETTGTEQPQHF
CDR3 DNA: TGTGCCAGCAGTGAAACGACAGGGACGGAGCAGCCCCAGCATTTT

clone size: few
V gene: TRBV5-4
D gene: TRBD1
J gene: TRBJ1-2
CDR3 protein: CASSFQGGYGYTF
CDR3 DNA: TGTGCCAGCAGCTTCCAGGGGGGTTATGGCTACACCTTC

clone size: NA
V gene: TRBV15
D gene: NA
J gene: TRBJ1-2
CDR3 protein: CATSRHGTGQRGYTF
CDR3 DNA: TGTGCCACCAGCAGGCACGGGACTGGCCAACGGGGCTACACCTTC

clone size: NA
V gene: TRBV4-2
D gene: TRBD1
J gene: TRBJ1-2
CDR3 protein: CASSQLTGGLHGYTF
CDR3 DNA: TGTGCCAGCAGCCAGCTAACAGGGGGCCTCCATGGCTACACCTTC

clone size: few
V gene: TRBV11-2
D gene: NA
J gene: TRBJ1-1
CDR3 protein: CASSSSSGRPEAFF
CDR3 DNA: TGTGCCAGCAGCTCCTCAAGCGGGAGGCCTGAAGCTTTCTTT

clone size: NA
V gene: TRBV4-2
D gene: TRBD1
J gene: TRBJ2-7
CDR3 protein: CASSPKGTGSSYEQYF
CDR3 DNA: TGTGCCAGCAGCCCTAAGGGGACAGGATCCTCCTACGAGCAGTACTTC

clone size: NA
V gene: TRBV7-2
D gene: TRBD1
J gene: TRBJ2-7
CDR3 protein: CASSYRGTNYEQYF
CDR3 DNA: TGTGCCAGCAGCTACAGGGGTACCAACTACGAGCAGTACTTC

clone size: NA
V gene: TRBV7-6
D gene: NA
J gene: TRBJ1-3
CDR3 protein: CASSLEADSGNTIYF
CDR3 DNA: TGTGCCAGCAGCTTGGAGGCAGACTCTGGAAACACCATATATTTT

clone size: NA
V gene: TRBV9
D gene: NA
J gene: TRBJ2-3
CDR3 protein: CASSVRGSTDTQYF
CDR3 DNA: TGTGCCAGCAGCGTCCGGGGAAGCACAGATACGCAGTATTTT

clone size: NA
V gene: TRBV2
D gene: TRBD2
J gene: TRBJ2-3
CDR3 protein: CASRLLAGSTDTQYF
CDR3 DNA: TGTGCCAGCAGACTTCTAGCGGGTAGCACAGATACGCAGTATTTT

clone size: NA
V gene: TRBV5-1
D gene: TRBD1
J gene: TRBJ2-7
CDR3 protein: CASSLSGQAYEQYF
CDR3 DNA: TGCGCCAGCAGCTTGTCCGGACAGGCCTACGAGCAGTACTTC

clone size: NA
V gene: TRBV19
D gene: NA
J gene: TRBJ1-2
CDR3 protein: CASSPGQVYGYTF
CDR3 DNA: TGTGCCAGTAGTCCTGGGCAAGTCTATGGCTACACCTTC